What follows are 27 T cell receptor beta chains derived from one specimen sequenced in a study of blood T cell repertoires in COVID-19. Produced via immunoSEQ multiplex PCR; TCRdb's table is partial and in-frame only. In the table there are about 270,000 clones, roughly 85% of which are singletons. The sequenced sample consisted of peripheral blood. The receptors derive from a woman between 70 and 85 years old with acute or convalescent COVID-19.

This chain links TRBV27 with TRBJ1-2; 8 bases map to TRBD1. From germline, CDR1 is MNHEY and CDR2 SMNVEV (reference sequence). V shed 5 bases and J 8 bases; nucleotides not matched to a gene: 7. The CDR3 has 13 residues. CDR3 residues: CASSEVRGLGYTF. The CDR3 nucleotides are TGTGCCAGCAGTGAGGTCAGGGGGCTCGGCTACACCTTC.

The chain recombines TRBV3-1 (or the pseudogene TRBV3-2) with TRBJ2-1; D might be TRBD1 (6 bases). This CDR3 region has 13 residues. V was clipped by 4 bases and J by 4 bases, with 8 bases between them. Germline V CDR1 and CDR2: LGHDT, YNNKEL (reference sequence). This CDR3 reads CASSPGQYNEQFF. As DNA, the CDR3 is TGTGCCAGCAGCCCAGGACAGTACAATGAGCAGTTCTTC.

The V gene is TRBV7-8, the J gene TRBJ2-5, with TRBD1 matching over 7 bases. V trimming: 5 bases; J trimming: 2 bases; junction bases outside the gene matches: 5. The germline V gene has CDR1 SGHVS and CDR2 FQNEAQ. This CDR3 comprises 14 residues. CDR3 sequence: CASSLGTVQETQYF. The CDR3, as DNA: TGTGCCAGCAGCCTTGGGACAGTACAAGAGACCCAGTACTTC.

The CDR3 coding sequence is TGTGCCAGCAGCTTCCGCGGGACAGGGGATGAAAAACTGTTTTTT. Translating it yields CASSFRGTGDEKLFF. The chain has TRBV11-2 and TRBJ1-4; 10 bases align to TRBD1. The germline gives CDR1 SGHAT, CDR2 FQNNGV. After removal of 3 bases from V and 6 bases from J, the junction contained 4 bases not matched to a gene. This CDR3 contains 15 residues.

The chain joins TRBV7-8 to TRBJ1-1; TRBD1 agrees at 8 bases. J lost 4 bases, V lost 5 bases, and 9 bases had no gene match. CDR3 length equals 15 residues. Germline values: CDR1 SGHVS, CDR2 FQNEAQ. CDR3 sequence: CASSAYGQGLTEAFF. In DNA form, the CDR3 reads TGTGCCAGCAGCGCATATGGACAGGGACTCACTGAAGCTTTCTTT.

This clone was detected only once. The chain has TRBV20-1 and TRBJ2-7; D perhaps matches TRBD2 (6 bases). CDR1 is DFQATT and CDR2 is SNEGSKA in the germline V gene (reference sequence). CDR3 length: 14 amino acids. V was shortened by 3 bases and J by 2 bases, with 14 bases between the two germline ends. The CDR3 nucleotides are TGCAGTGCTAGTTGGCAGGGAGGAACCTACGAGCAGTACTTC. This translates into CSASWQGGTYEQYF.

The genes are TRBV21-1 and TRBJ1-5. TRBV21-1 is given as a pseudogene. The CDR3 is 15 residues long. DNA of the CDR3: TGTGCCAGCAGCAAACGGGGGGGACCCAATCAGCCCCAGCATTTT. It encodes CASSKRGGPNQPQHF.

The rearrangement links TRBV2 to TRBJ2-5; D perhaps matches TRBD2 (6 bases). Germline lookup yields CDR1 SNHLY and CDR2 FYNNEI. The CDR3 covers 15 residues. V lost 7 bases and J 7 bases, leaving 22 bases between the germline ends. In DNA, the CDR3 is TGTGCCAGCATTGGTGGGCAGGGACTGGGGGGGACCCAGTACTTC. Translated: CASIGGQGLGGTQYF. Based on the CDR3 plus reference TRBV2 and TRBJ2-5, the full variable domain is EPEVTQTPSHQVTQMGQEVILRCVPISNHLYFYWYRQILGQKVEFLVSFYNNEISEKSEIFDDQFSVERPDGSNFTLKIRSTKLEDSAMYFCASIGGQGLGGTQYFGPGTRLLVL.

The CDR3 sequence is CASSPTGTGGAGEKLFF. The CDR3 DNA reads as TGTGCCAGCAGTCCCACCGGGACAGGGGGCGCGGGTGAAAAACTGTTTTTT. The V call is TRBV28, the J call TRBJ1-4; 12 bases line up with TRBD1. This CDR3 is built from 17 residues. CDR1 MDHEN and CDR2 SYDVKM come from the germline V gene. V lost 5 bases and J lost 7; bases outside the gene matches: 11.

The chain couples TRBV5-1 to TRBJ2-1; D is perhaps TRBD2 (6 bases). Germline CDR1 and CDR2: SGHRS and YFSETQ. V lost 5 bases, J lost 4 bases, and 13 bases lay in between. CDR3 length: 14 amino acids. CDR3 protein: CASRAGGEYNEQFF. The CDR3 nucleotides read TGCGCCAGCAGAGCGGGCGGGGAGTACAATGAGCAGTTCTTC.

Turning to this clone: The identical CDR3 is also encoded by other nucleotide sequences in the sample. The chain recombines TRBV10-3 with TRBJ1-6, with D unclear. V was pared by 4 bases and J by 0 bases, with 7 bases between. In germline, CDR1 is ENHRY, CDR2 SYGVKD. The CDR3 runs 15 residues. CDR3 nucleotide sequence: TGTGCCATCAGTGTAGGGAGCTCCTATAATTCACCCCTCCACTTT. Translating gives CAISVGSSYNSPLHF.

V and J are TRBV2 and TRBJ2-3, with TRBD2 matching 10 bases. The CDR3 runs to 15 residues. Germline assignment: CDR1 SNHLY and CDR2 FYNNEI. The J segment lost 8 bases and the V segment lost 0 bases, leaving 5 bases of the junction unmatched. The CDR3 region is CASSEAGSGGGTQYF. In nucleotides, the CDR3 is TGTGCCAGCAGTGAAGCGGGCAGCGGGGGGGGTACGCAGTATTTT.

The J gene is TRBJ2-3, the V gene TRBV19; TRBD2 aligns across 10 bases. The CDR3 sequence is 14 residues long. CDR1 is LNHDA and CDR2 is SQIVND in the germline V gene (reference sequence). Trimming cost V 7 bases and J 4 bases; bases outside gene matches: 5. The CDR3 sequence is CASTSGGPPDTQYF. CDR3 coding DNA: TGTGCCAGTACTAGCGGGGGCCCGCCAGATACGCAGTATTTT.

The chain combines TRBV5-1 with TRBJ2-1, with 8 bases matching TRBD2. V shed 4 bases, J shed 0 bases, and the junction held 6 bases outside the gene matches. CDR1 is SGHRS, CDR2 YFSETQ, per germline. CDR3 size: 16 residues. DNA of the CDR3: TGCGCCAGCAGCCCGGGAGGGGGTGGCTCCTACAATGAGCAGTTCTTC. This translates into CASSPGGGGSYNEQFF. Looking up the rest from reference TRBV5-1 and TRBJ2-1 gives the full variable domain: KAGVTQTPRYLIKTRGQQVTLSCSPISGHRSVSWYQQTPGQGLQFLFEYFSETQRNKGNFPGRFSGRQFSNSRSEMNVSTLELGDSALYLCASSPGGGGSYNEQFFGPGTRLTVL.

This sequence joins TRBV19 and TRBJ1-1; tentative D call: TRBD1 (5 bases). Germline-derived CDR1 and CDR2 are LNHDA and SQIVND (reference sequence). V lost 6 bases, J lost 7 bases, and 12 bases lay in between. The CDR3 covers 12 residues. The chain's CDR3 is CASREGPVEAFF. In DNA, the CDR3 is TGTGCCAGTAGGGAGGGACCGGTTGAAGCTTTCTTT.

The rearrangement links TRBV19 to TRBJ2-7; 9 bases match TRBD1. The CDR3 totals 14 residues. Germline V gives CDR1 LNHDA, CDR2 SQIVND (reference sequence). The V segment lost 3 bases and the J segment 3 bases; nucleotides outside the gene matches: 3. The CDR3 region is CASSIGTGLYEQYF. In DNA, the CDR3 is TGTGCCAGTAGTATTGGGACAGGGCTCTACGAGCAGTACTTC.

The rearrangement uses TRBV5-1 and TRBJ1-1; the match to TRBD1 covers 7 bases. From germline, CDR1 is SGHRS and CDR2 YFSETQ. CDR3 length equals 14 residues. J lost 5 bases, V lost 2 bases, and 6 bases had no gene match. The CDR3 protein is CASSLQGWETEAFF. In nucleotides, the CDR3 is TGCGCCAGCAGCTTACAGGGGTGGGAAACTGAAGCTTTCTTT.

CDR3 sequence (DNA): TGTGCCAGCAGCTCCCCCCTAAACACTGAAGCTTTCTTT. Its protein product is CASSSPLNTEAFF. The gene calls are TRBV5-4 and TRBJ1-1, with D uncertain. V was clipped by 3 bases and J by 2 bases, with 8 bases between them. Germline CDR1 reads SGHNT; CDR2 reads YYREEE (reference sequence). The CDR3 is 13 amino acids.

The chain recombines TRBV2 with TRBJ2-1; tentative D call: TRBD1 (5 bases). Germline-derived CDR1 and CDR2 are SNHLY and FYNNEI. Trimming cost V 0 bases and J 15 bases, with 12 bases left between them. This CDR3 region has 12 residues. CDR3 in amino acids: CASSEARGPPFF. The CDR3 DNA is TGTGCCAGCAGTGAAGCAAGGGGTCCTCCGTTCTTC.

The gene calls are TRBV6-5 and TRBJ2-1; TRBD1 aligns across 10 bases. Germline V gene data show CDR1 as MNHEY and CDR2 as SVGAGI. The CDR3 runs to 12 residues. V gave up 9 bases and J gave up 8 bases; unmatched junction bases: 4. CDR3: CASGQGVDEQFF. The CDR3 nucleotides read TGTGCCAGTGGACAGGGGGTCGATGAGCAGTTCTTC.

This clone occurred a few times. The gene calls are TRBV19 and TRBJ1-1, with D tentatively TRBD1 (6 bases). V lost 5 bases, J lost 1 base, and 11 bases lay in between. CDR3 size: 14 residues. The germline gives CDR1 LNHDA, CDR2 SQIVND (reference sequence). The DNA of the CDR3 is TGTGCCAGTAGTTGGCGGGGGGCGAACACTGAAGCTTTCTTT. As protein: CASSWRGANTEAFF.

The chain recombines TRBV2 with TRBJ2-7, with 7 bases identical to TRBD2. With 3 bases clipped from V and 4 bases from J, the junction kept 9 bases outside the gene matches. Germline assignment: CDR1 SNHLY and CDR2 FYNNEI. The length of the CDR3 is 15 residues. CDR3: CASSEALAVTYEQYF. The CDR3 DNA follows: TGTGCCAGCAGTGAGGCCCTAGCGGTTACGTACGAGCAGTACTTC.

The V call is TRBV20-1, the J call TRBJ2-3; 13 positions match TRBD2. The CDR3 covers 16 residues. The J segment lost 7 bases and the V segment lost 3 bases, leaving 10 bases of the junction unmatched. The germline V gene encodes CDR1 DFQATT and CDR2 SNEGSKA (reference sequence). The CDR3 DNA reads as TGCAGTGCTAGTGAAAGAACTAGCGGGGGGGCGAATACGCAGTATTTT. Protein: CSASERTSGGANTQYF.

The chain uses TRBV18 and TRBJ1-5; TRBD1 agrees at 9 bases. The CDR3 is 16 amino acids. V shed 0 bases, J shed 5 bases, and the junction held 5 bases outside the gene matches. CDR1 is KGHSH and CDR2 is LQKENI in the germline V gene. The CDR3 region has the DNA TGTGCCAGCTCACCACCGAACAGGGGGCTAGATCAGCCCCAGCATTTT. It is translated as CASSPPNRGLDQPQHF.

The chain recombines TRBV4-1 with TRBJ1-2, with D perhaps matching TRBD1 (5 bases). Germline CDR1 reads MGHRA; CDR2 reads YSYEKL. This CDR3 contains 16 residues. V shed 3 bases and J shed 4 bases, with 18 bases lying between them. The CDR3 spells CASSQAQGQGRYGYTF. The CDR3 nucleotides are TGCGCCAGCAGCCAGGCCCAAGGGCAGGGTCGCTATGGCTACACCTTC.

The chain couples TRBV12-3 or TRBV12-4 to TRBJ1-1; 7 nucleotides align to TRBD1. Trimming at V came to 6 bases and at J to 11 bases, leaving 12 bases not matched to a gene. The CDR3 length is 13 residues. The CDR3 loop reads CASRRDRRLLAFF. In DNA form, the CDR3 reads TGTGCCAGCAGACGGGACAGACGATTGTTGGCTTTCTTT.

The chain is built from TRBV6-1 and TRBJ1-6; tentative D call: TRBD1 (6 bases). The CDR3 contains 14 residues. Germline lookup yields CDR1 MNHNS and CDR2 SASEGT. V was trimmed by 2 bases and J by 10 bases, leaving 12 bases between them. The CDR3 loop reads CASSESRGHSPLHF. In DNA form, the CDR3 reads TGTGCCAGCAGTGAATCCAGGGGCCACTCACCCCTCCACTTT.